The next 28 T cell receptor beta chains were all read from a single sample in a study of blood T cell repertoires in COVID-19. Sequencing was performed with immunoSEQ multiplex PCR; in TCRdb, only in-frame clones are kept and a portion is missing. The sample gives 150,000 to 200,000 clones, around 84% of which show up once; approximately 15% is in the top ten. Sequenced sample: peripheral blood. These receptors all stem from a woman aged 65 to 85 with COVID-19, enrolled during active disease.

This clone was seen more than once but under ten times. This CDR3 reads CASVGTGSDGYTF. DNA of the CDR3: TGTGCCAGCGTAGGGACAGGGAGTGATGGCTACACCTTC. The chain links TRBV18 to TRBJ1-2; the match to TRBD1 covers 9 bases. V gave up 8 bases and J gave up 6 bases; unmatched junction bases: 7. Germline V gene sequence: CDR1 KGHSH, CDR2 LQKENI. This CDR3 has 13 residues.

The chain combines TRBV27 with TRBJ1-5, with D possibly TRBD1 on 6 matching bases. This CDR3 spans 15 amino acids. V was shortened by 2 bases and J by 4 bases, with 12 bases between the two germline ends. CDR1 is MNHEY, CDR2 SMNVEV, per germline (reference sequence). The CDR3, as DNA: TGTGCCAGCAGTTTAAAAGGACAGTATAATCAGCCCCAGCATTTT. Translation: CASSLKGQYNQPQHF.

The genes are TRBV4-1 and TRBJ2-3; TRBD1 is a possible D gene (6 bases). Germline V lookup: CDR1 MGHRA, CDR2 YSYEKL. The CDR3 is 16 amino acids. Trimming pared 0 bases from V and 1 base from J, leaving 11 bases between. CDR3 nucleotide sequence: TGCGCCAGCAGCCAAGAGTGGGGGCAGGGCACAGATACGCAGTATTTT. This encodes CASSQEWGQGTDTQYF.

The chain employs TRBV28 and TRBJ1-2; 8 bases match TRBD1. V dropped 7 bases and J dropped 4; count of bases not matched to a gene: 5. Germline V gene data show CDR1 as MDHEN and CDR2 as SYDVKM. CDR3 size: 13 residues. The CDR3 region is CASTGQGFYGYTF. The CDR3 coding sequence is TGTGCCAGCACCGGACAGGGATTCTATGGCTACACCTTC.

V gene TRBV3-1 (or the pseudogene TRBV3-2) combines with J gene TRBJ1-2; perhaps TRBD1 as D (6 bases). The CDR3 runs 14 residues. The V end lost 1 base, the J end lost 6 bases, and 12 bases lay between the germline ends. In germline, CDR1 is LGHDT, CDR2 YNNKEL (reference sequence). CDR3 coding DNA: TGTGCCAGCAGCCAAGCCGGGGGGCATAATGGCTACACCTTC. Its protein product is CASSQAGGHNGYTF.

The rearrangement uses TRBV7-6 and TRBJ2-7; 10 nucleotides line up with TRBD1. V was pared by 4 bases and J by 3 bases, with 6 bases of the junction left unmatched. This CDR3 spans 15 amino acids. Germline V gives CDR1 SGHVS, CDR2 FNYEAQ. For the CDR3, the DNA is TGTGCCAGCAGCTCGCGGGACAGGGGTCTCTACGAGCAGTACTTC. As protein: CASSSRDRGLYEQYF.

This sequence joins TRBV7-2 and TRBJ2-3, with D uncertain. The CDR3 covers 14 residues. Trimming took off 3 bases at V and 2 bases at J, with 9 bases between the two ends. Germline values: CDR1 SGHTA, CDR2 FQGNSA. The CDR3 DNA reads as TGTGCCAGCAGCTTCGCGGAGTCCACAGATACGCAGTATTTT. Residues: CASSFAESTDTQYF.

This chain connects TRBV6-1 to TRBJ2-7; 7 bases align to TRBD1. CDR3 length: 15 amino acids. Germline V CDR1 and CDR2: MNHNS, SASEGT. J lost 3 bases, V lost 1 base, and 6 bases had no gene match. The CDR3 DNA reads TGTGCCAGCAGTGAAGGAGGGGGCGCTTACTACGAGCAGTACGTC. Translating it yields CASSEGGGAYYEQYV.

The chain has TRBV7-8 and TRBJ1-5; no definite D call. The ends were cut back, 5 bases at V and 4 bases at J, with 15 bases in the middle. This CDR3 has 15 residues. Germline CDR1 SGHVS, CDR2 FQNEAQ. CDR3 amino acids: CASSPTGSSNQPQHF. CDR3 sequence (DNA): TGTGCCAGCAGCCCAACCGGTTCTTCTAATCAGCCCCAGCATTTT.

The chain carries TRBV29-1 and TRBJ2-3; 7 nucleotides agree with TRBD1. After removal of 2 bases from V and 6 bases from J, the junction contained 5 bases not matched to a gene. This CDR3 region has 13 residues. Germline V gene data show CDR1 as SQVTM and CDR2 as ANQGSEA. The CDR3 nucleotides read TGCAGCGTTGAAAGAGGGGGCTTGGATACGCAGTATTTT. This encodes CSVERGGLDTQYF.

V usage is TRBV29-1 and J usage is TRBJ2-5, with TRBD1 as a possible D gene (6 bases). Germline loops: CDR1 SQVTM, CDR2 ANQGSEA. V lost 7 bases to trimming and J lost 8 bases, with 17 bases between them. CDR3 length equals 12 residues. The CDR3 DNA reads TGCAGCGCCGACCAGGGGAAGCGCACCCAGTACTTC. Translating it yields CSADQGKRTQYF.

This chain joins TRBV7-2 and TRBJ1-1, with 10 bases matching TRBD1. The CDR3 covers 15 residues. In germline, CDR1 is SGHTA, CDR2 FQGNSA. The ends lost 5 bases at V and 3 bases at J; junction bases unmatched: 6. CDR3 sequence reads: CASSGDRGRDTEAFF. In DNA form, the CDR3 reads TGTGCCAGCAGCGGGGACAGGGGCCGCGACACTGAAGCTTTCTTT.

The chain links TRBV6-5 to TRBJ2-5, with 8 positions matching TRBD2. The CDR3 sequence is 15 residues long. The ends lost 8 bases at V and 2 bases at J; junction bases unmatched: 10. Germline-derived CDR1 and CDR2 are MNHEY and SVGAGI. The CDR3 region is CASGSPSGGQETQYF. The CDR3 nucleotides are TGTGCCAGCGGCTCGCCCAGCGGGGGTCAAGAGACCCAGTACTTC.

Regarding this clone: One end of the junction does not line up with germline, which may come from a read error. Other DNA variants within this sample encode the same CDR3. The chain joins TRBV7-3 to TRBJ2-3; TRBD1 matches 12 bases. The CDR3 contains 15 residues. In germline, CDR1 is SGHTA, CDR2 FQGTGA. CDR3 region: CASSWGTGGPDTQYF. In DNA, the CDR3 is TGTGCCAGCAGCTGGGGGACAGGGGGCCCAGATACACAGTATTTT.

V gene TRBV9 combines with J gene TRBJ2-5; TRBD2 aligns across 7 bases. V was clipped by 4 bases and J by 5 bases; unmatched bases: 8. Germline V gene lookup returns CDR1 SGDLS and CDR2 YYNGEE. The CDR3 has 14 residues. CDR3 in amino acids: CASSNTTSWETQYF. For the CDR3, the DNA is TGTGCCAGCAGCAATACGACTAGCTGGGAGACCCAGTACTTC.

The chain couples TRBV11-3 to TRBJ2-1; D remains unclear. Trimming cost V 1 base and J 5 bases, with 6 bases left between them. This CDR3 is built from 13 residues. Germline lookup yields CDR1 SGHNT and CDR2 YENEEA. The chain's CDR3 is CASSLGADNEQFF. CDR3 DNA sequence: TGTGCCAGCAGCTTAGGGGCAGACAATGAGCAGTTCTTC.

The V gene is TRBV5-5, the J gene TRBJ2-7; D possibly corresponds to TRBD1 (6 bases). V dropped 4 bases and J dropped 3 bases, with 17 bases sitting between them. The CDR3 contains 15 residues. The germline gives CDR1 SGHKS, CDR2 YYEKEE (reference sequence). CDR3 protein: CASSPQGQSYYEQYF. CDR3 in DNA: TGTGCCAGCAGCCCGCAGGGACAATCTTACTACGAGCAGTACTTC.

The gene calls are TRBV28 and TRBJ2-5; TRBD2 matches at 8 bases. Germline trimming cut 6 bases from V and 5 bases from J; bases unmatched to any gene: 5. This CDR3 is 13 amino acids long. Germline V lookup: CDR1 MDHEN, CDR2 SYDVKM. The CDR3 region is CASRRAGEETQYF. Here the CDR3 DNA reads TGTGCCAGCAGAAGAGCGGGAGAGGAGACCCAGTACTTC.

V and J are TRBV10-2 and TRBJ2-7; TRBD2 aligns across 7 bases. Germline loops: CDR1 WSHSY, CDR2 SAAADI. The CDR3 length is 15 residues. The ends lost 4 bases at V and 4 bases at J; junction bases unmatched: 10. For the CDR3, the DNA is TGCGCCAGCAGTGTAAACCCTAGCGGAGGTTACGAGCAGTACTTC. As protein: CASSVNPSGGYEQYF.

The chain recombines TRBV7-3 with TRBJ2-3; 7 nucleotides match TRBD1. J lost 2 bases, V lost 7 bases, and 15 bases had no gene match. The V gene's germline CDR1 is SGHTA and CDR2 FQGTGA. This CDR3 contains 17 residues. In DNA form, the CDR3 reads TGTGCCAGCACGCAATTCACGTCAGGGGGAACCACAGATACGCAGTATTTT. Translation: CASTQFTSGGTTDTQYF.

This clone appeared a single time. J is TRBJ1-2 and V is TRBV27; D is undetermined. Germline loops: CDR1 MNHEY, CDR2 SMNVEV (reference sequence). The V and J ends lost 8 bases and 8 bases respectively, with 21 bases between them. The CDR3 has 14 residues. CDR3 DNA: TGTGCCAGCGGATCCGAATTCCGTTTGGAGGGCTACACCTTC. Translated: CASGSEFRLEGYTF.

The chain is built from TRBV18 and TRBJ1-2; 8 positions match TRBD1. V lost 3 bases and J lost 3; bases outside the gene matches: 6. This CDR3 has 15 residues. Germline V gene lookup returns CDR1 KGHSH and CDR2 LQKENI. Here the CDR3 DNA reads TGTGCCAGCTCACCGTTGACAGGGGTAGACTATGGCTACACCTTC. This gives the protein CASSPLTGVDYGYTF.

This clone was seen once. The chain uses TRBV23-1 and TRBJ1-1; TRBD1 matches 8 bases. TRBV23-1 is given ORF status, its function remaining uncertain. The CDR3 extends over 17 amino acids. V was clipped by 4 bases and J by 3 bases; unmatched bases: 13. The chain's CDR3 is CASSPNTDREGYTEAFF. CDR3 DNA: TGCGCCAGCAGTCCCAATACGGACAGGGAGGGGTACACTGAAGCTTTCTTT.

The chain joins TRBV7-2 to TRBJ2-2; 9 bases fit TRBD2. In germline, CDR1 is SGHTA, CDR2 FQGNSA. V lost 0 bases and J lost 5; bases outside the gene matches: 4. The CDR3 totals 16 residues. CDR3 loop: CASSLASGRKTGELFF. Written as DNA, the CDR3 is TGTGCCAGCAGCTTAGCTAGCGGGAGAAAAACCGGGGAGCTGTTTTTT.

V gene TRBV19 combines with J gene TRBJ2-3; 7 bases are a match to TRBD2. Looked up from germline, CDR1 is LNHDA and CDR2 is SQIVND (reference sequence). CDR3 length: 18 residues. The junction had 16 bases not matched to a gene; V was cut back by 4 bases and J by 3 bases. The CDR3 region is CASSTLPEREIGTDTQYF. CDR3 sequence (DNA): TGTGCCAGTAGTACTCTCCCTGAGCGGGAAATTGGGACAGATACGCAGTATTTT.

This clone was counted a single time. This chain links TRBV29-1 with TRBJ2-6, with D perhaps matching TRBD2 (6 bases). Germline loops: CDR1 SQVTM, CDR2 ANQGSEA. The ends were cut back, 3 bases at V and 4 bases at J, with 13 bases in the middle. There are 15 residues in the CDR3. CDR3 bases: TGCAGCGTTGATGGAGGGAGCTCCGGGGCCAACGTCCTGACTTTC. Translating it yields CSVDGGSSGANVLTF.

The genes are TRBV11-2 and TRBJ1-3, with D possibly being TRBD1 (5 bases). Germline-derived CDR1 and CDR2 are SGHAT and FQNNGV. V lost 0 bases and J lost 0, with 6 bases in between. The CDR3 has 15 residues. The CDR3 DNA sequence: TGTGCCAGCAGCTTAGATGGGGCCTCTGGAAACACCATATATTTT. Translating it yields CASSLDGASGNTIYF.

The chain links TRBV5-1 to TRBJ1-1, with D hard to call. Looked up from germline, CDR1 is SGHRS and CDR2 is YFSETQ. This CDR3 is built from 13 residues. V lost 0 bases and J lost 1, with 4 bases in between. CDR3 region: CASSLDRNTEAFF. The CDR3, as DNA: TGCGCCAGCAGCTTGGACAGGAACACTGAAGCTTTCTTT.